These 18 T cell receptor beta chains were sequenced from one sample in a study of CD8 T cells in Susac syndrome. RNA in amounts of roughly 0.45 to 1 ug was reverse transcribed with random hexamers. TCRdb reprocessed the immunoSEQ multiplex PCR reads with MiXCR, giving one entry per CDR3 protein. The sample holds more than 65,000 distinct CDR3 sequences; 90% to 95% are singletons and the top ten take around 0.61%. Sequencing used CD8+ T cells from PBMCs. Receptor source: a human donor with multiple sclerosis.

This sequence joins TRBV7-8 and TRBJ2-7; a weak D match, TRBD2 (6 bases). Trimming removed 5 bases from V and 5 bases from J, with 13 bases in between. The germline CDR1 and CDR2 sequences are SGHVS and FQNEAQ. The length of the CDR3 is 13 residues. The CDR3 DNA sequence: TGTGCCAGCAGCCCTCGGGGAGGTCACGAGCAGTACTTC. Translating gives CASSPRGGHEQYF.

This CDR3 reads CASSQDLPPRNIEQYF. The CDR3 nucleotides are TGTGCCAGCAGCCAAGATTTACCCCCCCGCAATATCGAGCAGTACTTC. The chain joins TRBV3-1 to TRBJ2-7; D is unclear. CDR3 size: 16 residues. The germline V gene has CDR1 LGHDT and CDR2 YNNKEL (reference sequence). The germline V and J ends were trimmed by 0 bases and 6 bases, with 18 bases remaining between them.

The chain combines TRBV19 with TRBJ2-3; D might be TRBD2 (5 bases). The V and J ends lost 8 bases and 0 bases respectively, with 15 bases between them. Germline-derived CDR1 and CDR2 are LNHDA and SQIVND (reference sequence). The CDR3 is made up of 15 amino acids. As DNA, the CDR3 is TGTGCCAGTTCTCAAGGGAGACTAAGCACAGATACGCAGTATTTT. Protein: CASSQGRLSTDTQYF.

The CDR3 DNA reads TGCAGTGCCGGGTTGGTGGCCCCCGGGACAGTCTACTACGAGCAGTACTTC. It specifies CSAGLVAPGTVYYEQYF. This chain links TRBV20-1 with TRBJ2-7; 7 nucleotides line up with TRBD1. The ends lost 6 bases at V and 3 bases at J; junction bases unmatched: 20. The CDR3 covers 17 residues. CDR1 DFQATT and CDR2 SNEGSKA come from the germline V gene (reference sequence).

The chain combines TRBV7-2 with TRBJ2-7; 9 nucleotides match TRBD1. The CDR3 contains 16 residues. The V segment lost 4 bases and the J segment 2 bases; nucleotides outside the gene matches: 9. Germline assignment: CDR1 SGHTA and CDR2 FQGNSA. CDR3 DNA sequence: TGTGCCAGCAGCTCCCTGTGGACAGGGGTGGCCTACGAGCAGTACTTC. Protein product: CASSSLWTGVAYEQYF.

J is TRBJ2-3 and V is TRBV20-1; 11 bases line up with TRBD2. The V and J ends lost 6 bases and 0 bases, in that order; junction bases with no gene match: 5. Per the germline V gene, CDR1 is DFQATT and CDR2 is SNEGSKA (reference sequence). The CDR3 consists of 15 residues. The CDR3 is CSAIGTSGSTDTQYF. The CDR3 DNA reads as TGCAGTGCGATTGGGACTAGCGGTAGCACAGATACGCAGTATTTT.

The genes are TRBV2 and TRBJ2-5; no firm D call. The CDR3 extends over 13 amino acids. V was pared by 7 bases and J by 5 bases, with 14 bases between. CDR1 and CDR2 (germline): SNHLY, FYNNEI. The CDR3 sequence is CASKRTFLETQYF. The CDR3 nucleotides are TGTGCCAGCAAACGAACGTTCTTGGAGACCCAGTACTTC.

This clonotype occurred once. V and J are TRBV15 and TRBJ2-1; a possible D gene is TRBD2 (5 bases). The germline V and J ends were trimmed by 3 bases and 7 bases, with 13 bases remaining between them. This CDR3 has 14 residues. Per germline, CDR1 LNHNV and CDR2 YYDKDF (reference sequence). CDR3 DNA sequence: TGTGCCACCAGCAGGTCGGGGTTGGAAAATGAGCAGTTCTTC. Its protein product is CATSRSGLENEQFF.

This sequence joins TRBV2 and TRBJ2-7; D might be TRBD1 or TRBD2, each matching 5 bases. This CDR3 is 15 amino acids long. V was cut by 7 bases and J by 0 bases, with 16 bases left in between. Germline lookup yields CDR1 SNHLY and CDR2 FYNNEI. The CDR3 coding sequence is TGTGCCAGCACCCCGGCGCGAGGGGCCTCCTACGAGCAGTACTTC. This codes for CASTPARGASYEQYF.

This chain joins TRBV28 and TRBJ1-1; 10 nucleotides align to TRBD1. CDR1 MDHEN and CDR2 SYDVKM come from the germline V gene. The CDR3 runs to 15 residues. J lost 4 bases, V lost 7 bases, and 9 bases had no gene match. DNA of the CDR3: TGTGCCAGCACCCCGGGACAGGGGAGGTTCACTGAAGCTTTCTTT. Its protein is CASTPGQGRFTEAFF.

This rearrangement joins TRBV20-1 to TRBJ1-6, with 7 bases that match TRBD1. V was clipped by 3 bases and J by 9 bases; unmatched bases: 14. This CDR3 is built from 16 residues. Per the germline V gene, CDR1 is DFQATT and CDR2 is SNEGSKA (reference sequence). CDR3 protein: CSARSGPQGESSPLHF. As DNA, the CDR3 is TGCAGTGCTAGGAGTGGACCCCAGGGGGAGAGTTCACCCCTCCACTTT.

The chain is built from TRBV27 and TRBJ2-7, with 9 positions matching TRBD2. Germline V CDR1 and CDR2: MNHEY, SMNVEV (reference sequence). CDR3 length: 16 amino acids. Trimming cost V 0 bases and J 0 bases; bases outside gene matches: 3. This CDR3 reads CASSLSASGISYEQYF. Written as DNA, the CDR3 is TGTGCCAGCAGTTTATCGGCTAGCGGGATCTCCTACGAGCAGTACTTC.

The V and J genes are TRBV13 and TRBJ2-3; maybe TRBD2 (6 bases). This CDR3 contains 15 residues. The germline V gene encodes CDR1 PRHDT and CDR2 FYEKMQ (reference sequence). The V end was cut by 1 base, the J end by 5 bases, with 13 bases between. DNA of the CDR3: TGTGCCAGCAGCTTAGCGGGAGCAGAGGGAGATACGCAGTATTTT. It codes for CASSLAGAEGDTQYF.

The chain uses TRBV29-1 and TRBJ2-5, with D possibly called TRBD1 or TRBD2 (5 bases each). CDR1 and CDR2 from the germline V gene are SQVTM and ANQGSEA. This CDR3 comprises 13 residues. Trimming stripped 3 bases from V and 6 bases from J, with 14 bases between. The CDR3, as DNA: TGCAGCGTTGATCCGGGGCTCGAGCAGACCCAGTACTTC. Protein: CSVDPGLEQTQYF.

The chain employs TRBV20-1 and TRBJ2-5; D could derive from TRBD1 or TRBD2 (5 bases each). V was pared by 6 bases and J by 4 bases, with 12 bases between. The CDR3 spans 12 residues. The germline V gene has CDR1 DFQATT and CDR2 SNEGSKA (reference sequence). Written as DNA, the CDR3 is TGCAGTGCGATCAGGGCGGGAGAGACCCAGTACTTC. This sequence encodes CSAIRAGETQYF.

This sequence joins TRBV13 and TRBJ1-3, with D possibly TRBD1 on 6 matching bases. V lost 6 bases and J 3 bases, leaving 15 bases between the germline ends. The CDR3 contains 15 residues. Germline CDR1 and CDR2: PRHDT and FYEKMQ (reference sequence). The CDR3 loop is CASSLPTGFGNTIYF. The CDR3 DNA reads as TGTGCCAGCAGTTTGCCTACAGGGTTTGGAAACACCATATATTTT. The complete variable domain, with remaining parts taken from reference TRBV13 and TRBJ1-3, reads AAGVIQSPRHLIKEKRETATLKCYPIPRHDTVYWYQQGPGQDPQFLISFYEKMQSDKGSIPDRFSAQQFSDYHSELNMSSLELGDSALYFCASSLPTGFGNTIYFGEGSWLTVV.

This chain uses TRBV7-9 with TRBJ1-2; 7 positions match TRBD1. Per the germline V gene, CDR1 is SEHNR and CDR2 is FQNEAQ (reference sequence). V lost 6 bases, J lost 6 bases, and 13 bases stayed unmatched. The CDR3 consists of 15 residues. CDR3 in amino acids: CASSSQDRPKNGYTF. In nucleotides, the CDR3 is TGTGCCAGCAGTTCACAGGACAGGCCTAAGAATGGCTACACCTTC. Full variable domain (remainder filled in from reference TRBV7-9 and TRBJ1-2): DTGVSQNPRHKITKRGQNVTFRCDPISEHNRLYWYRQTLGQGPEFLTYFQNEAQLEKSRLLSDRFSAERPKGSFSTLEIQRTEQGDSAMYLCASSSQDRPKNGYTFGSGTRLTVV.

The CDR3 reads CASSSPRGFDEQYF. The CDR3 nucleotides read TGTGCCAGCAGTTCTCCCCGAGGGTTCGACGAGCAGTACTTC. The gene calls are TRBV28 and TRBJ2-7; a weak D match, TRBD2 (5 bases). The CDR3 covers 14 residues. Trimming shortened V by 4 bases and J by 5 bases, and 15 bases separated the two germline ends. The V gene's germline CDR1 is MDHEN and CDR2 SYDVKM.